This T cell receptor beta chain comes out of a study of lung T cells in sarcoidosis with Löfgren's syndrome. Via MiXCR, TCRdb re-called the reads, giving one row per CDR3 protein. In the table there are around 60,000 distinct CDR3 sequences, around 20% of which are singletons. After removal of 5 bases from V and 4 bases from J, the junction contained 4 bases not matched to a gene. Germline CDR1 and CDR2: SNHLY and FYNNEI. CDR3 length: 14 residues. Study-level points and caveats: Löfgren's syndrome patients reportedly showed greatest TRAV12-1 and TRBV2 expansion versus controls.

Of note for this clonotype: The target antigen is unknown. Likely a read error: the CDR3 ends without its conserved phenylalanine or tryptophan.

This clonotype originated in a human donor with sarcoidosis (Löfgren's syndrome or another form), or a control subject (not recorded which). Sequenced input: CD4+ T cells from PBMCs. The rearrangement joins TRBV2 to TRBJ2-1, with TRBD1 identical over 8 bases. The CDR3 here is CASSPGQVYNEQFS. The CDR3 bases are TGTGCCAGCAGTCCGGGACAGGTTTACAATGAGCAGTTCTCC.